A single sample gave rise to the 11 T cell receptor beta chains below, sequenced in a study of technical replicates of blood from several donors. Here immunoSEQ multiplex PCR was the method, and the copy in TCRdb shows in-frame clones only, minus some. The sample has about 85,000 clones; about 93% are singletons. The source material was T cells isolated from PBMCs. Receptors originate from a human donor in good health.

There are a few counts of this clone. V is TRBV27 and J is TRBJ1-2; 7 bases are shared with TRBD1. V shed 5 bases and J 3 bases; nucleotides not matched to a gene: 15. The V gene's germline CDR1 is MNHEY and CDR2 SMNVEV (reference sequence). This CDR3 comprises 17 residues. The CDR3 nucleotides read TGTGCCAGCAGTCGGACAGGCCGAATCAGTACGGACTATGGCTACACCTTC. Protein: CASSRTGRISTDYGYTF.

CDR3 region: CASSLNRGHEQYF. CDR3 DNA sequence: TGCGCCAGCAGCTTAAACAGGGGCCACGAGCAGTACTTC. The chain has TRBV5-1 and TRBJ2-7; 7 positions match TRBD1. The ends lost 2 bases at V and 5 bases at J; junction bases unmatched: 4. The CDR3 loop spans 13 amino acids. CDR1 and CDR2 (germline): SGHRS, YFSETQ.

The chain joins TRBV25-1 to TRBJ2-7, with D maybe TRBD2 (6 bases). V was trimmed by 8 bases and J by 9 bases, leaving 20 bases between them. Germline assignment: CDR1 MGHDK and CDR2 SYGVNS. This CDR3 comprises 13 residues. CDR3 bases: TGTGCCAGCGGAGTAGCGGCCGGGCTCGGGCAGTACTTC. It yields the protein CASGVAAGLGQYF.

CDR3: CASSSGLAGLYEQYF. In nucleotides, the CDR3 is TGTGCCAGCAGCTCGGGACTAGCGGGACTCTACGAGCAGTACTTC. The gene calls are TRBV14 and TRBJ2-7; TRBD2 matches at 13 bases. The germline gives CDR1 SGHDN, CDR2 FVKESK. The V and J ends lost 5 bases and 3 bases, in that order; junction bases with no gene match: 4. This CDR3 contains 15 residues. The full variable domain, completed using reference TRBV14 and TRBJ2-7, is EAGVTQFPSHSVIEKGQTVTLRCDPISGHDNLYWYRRVMGKEIKFLLHFVKESKQDESGMPNNRFLAERTGGTYSTLKVQPAELEDSGVYFCASSSGLAGLYEQYFGPGTRLTVT.

The chain joins TRBV7-6 to TRBJ1-2, with 7 bases fitting TRBD1. Germline V gene data show CDR1 as SGHVS and CDR2 as FNYEAQ. V was pared by 0 bases and J by 6 bases, with 1 base of the junction left unmatched. The length of the CDR3 is 13 residues. CDR3 region: CASSLATGDGYTF. CDR3 coding DNA: TGTGCCAGCAGCTTAGCCACAGGGGATGGCTACACCTTC.

The rearrangement links TRBV6-5 to TRBJ1-5; D is ambiguous. V lost 6 bases and J lost 3, with 9 bases in between. Per the germline V gene, CDR1 is MNHEY and CDR2 is SVGAGI. The CDR3 sequence is 13 residues long. The CDR3 sequence is CASRKRLNQPQHF. CDR3 nucleotides: TGTGCCAGCAGGAAACGACTCAATCAGCCCCAGCATTTT.

The chain has TRBV5-4 and TRBJ2-1; 10 nucleotides align to TRBD2. With V trimmed by 3 bases and J by 9 bases, 3 bases remained unmatched. Germline CDR1 is SGHNT and CDR2 is YYREEE (reference sequence). CDR3 size: 13 residues. Here the CDR3 reads CASSSKRGGEQFF. The CDR3 DNA reads TGTGCCAGCAGCTCGAAGCGGGGGGGTGAGCAGTTCTTC.

The CDR3 DNA is TGCAGCGTTGACACTTACAATGAGCAGTTCTTC. Amino acids: CSVDTYNEQFF. The genes are TRBV29-1 and TRBJ2-1; D call uncertain. CDR1 and CDR2 (germline): SQVTM, ANQGSEA. The CDR3 sequence is 11 residues long. V lost 3 bases, J lost 4 bases, and 4 bases lay in between.

The CDR3 bases are TGCGCCAGCAGTGACAACGAAGCAAGAGGCTACACCTTC. Protein sequence: CASSDNEARGYTF. The chain carries TRBV10-1 and TRBJ1-2; no clear D. The V and J ends lost 3 bases and 8 bases respectively, with 13 bases between them. CDR3 length: 13 amino acids. CDR1 WNHNN and CDR2 SYGVQD come from the germline V gene (reference sequence).

The chain is built from TRBV5-1 and TRBJ2-1, with a weak D call TRBD1 (5 bases). The V end was cut by 2 bases, the J end by 12 bases, with 12 bases between. Germline CDR1 reads SGHRS; CDR2 reads YFSETQ. CDR3 length: 12 amino acids. CDR3: CASSLPPTGQFF. CDR3 bases: TGCGCCAGCAGCTTACCCCCAACAGGGCAGTTCTTC. The full variable domain, rest sourced from reference TRBV5-1 and TRBJ2-1, is KAGVTQTPRYLIKTRGQQVTLSCSPISGHRSVSWYQQTPGQGLQFLFEYFSETQRNKGNFPGRFSGRQFSNSRSEMNVSTLELGDSALYLCASSLPPTGQFFGPGTRLTVL.

The rearrangement joins TRBV4-1 to TRBJ2-1, with D possibly matching TRBD2 (5 bases). The ends were cut back, 4 bases at V and 3 bases at J, with 13 bases in the middle. Germline V lookup: CDR1 MGHRA, CDR2 YSYEKL. The CDR3 contains 15 residues. The CDR3: CASSPRTGFYNEQFF. The CDR3 bases are TGCGCCAGCAGCCCCCGGACGGGGTTCTACAATGAGCAGTTCTTC.